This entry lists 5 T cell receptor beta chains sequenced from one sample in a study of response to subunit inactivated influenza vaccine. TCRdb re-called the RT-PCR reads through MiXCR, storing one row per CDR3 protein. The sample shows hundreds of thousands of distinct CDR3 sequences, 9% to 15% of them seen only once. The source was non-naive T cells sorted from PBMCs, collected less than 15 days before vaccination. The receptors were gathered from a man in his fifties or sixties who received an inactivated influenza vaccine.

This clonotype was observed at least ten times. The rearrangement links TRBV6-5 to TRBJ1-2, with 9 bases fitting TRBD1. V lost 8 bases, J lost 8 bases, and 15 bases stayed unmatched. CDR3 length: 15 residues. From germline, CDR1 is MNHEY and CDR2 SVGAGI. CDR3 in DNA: TGTGCCAGCGTTCCCGGGACAGGGCTTTTTGGGGGCTACACCTTC. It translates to CASVPGTGLFGGYTF.

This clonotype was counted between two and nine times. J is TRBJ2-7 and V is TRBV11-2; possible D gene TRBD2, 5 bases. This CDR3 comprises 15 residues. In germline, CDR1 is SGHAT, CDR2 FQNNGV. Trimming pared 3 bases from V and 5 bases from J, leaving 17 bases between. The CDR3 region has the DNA TGTGCCAGCAGCTTTTCCGTTGAGGGAGTCAACGAGCAGTACTTC. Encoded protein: CASSFSVEGVNEQYF.

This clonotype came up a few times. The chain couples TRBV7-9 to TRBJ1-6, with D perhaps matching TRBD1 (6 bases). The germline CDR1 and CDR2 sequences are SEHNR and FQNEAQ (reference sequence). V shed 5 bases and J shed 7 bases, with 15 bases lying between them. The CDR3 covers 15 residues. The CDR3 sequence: CASSPPPGANSPLHF. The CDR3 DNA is TGTGCCAGCAGCCCACCACCAGGGGCCAATTCACCCCTCCACTTT.

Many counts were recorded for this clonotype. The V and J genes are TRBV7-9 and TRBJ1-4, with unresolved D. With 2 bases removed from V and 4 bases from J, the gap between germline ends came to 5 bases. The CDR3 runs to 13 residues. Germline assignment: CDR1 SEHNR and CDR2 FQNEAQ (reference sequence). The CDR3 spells CASSLSGNEKLFF. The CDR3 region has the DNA TGTGCCAGCAGCTTAAGCGGTAATGAAAAACTGTTTTTT.

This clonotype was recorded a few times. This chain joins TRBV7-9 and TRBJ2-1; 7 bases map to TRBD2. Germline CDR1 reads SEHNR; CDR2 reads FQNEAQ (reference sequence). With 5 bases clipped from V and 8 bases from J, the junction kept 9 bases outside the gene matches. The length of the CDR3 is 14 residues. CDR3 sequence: CASSARGGGDEQFF. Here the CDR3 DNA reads TGTGCCAGCAGCGCTCGCGGGGGAGGGGATGAGCAGTTCTTC.